This is a list of T cell receptor beta chains from one sample in a study of blood T cells in healthy people across ages. In TCRdb, the 5' RACE reads were re-called with MiXCR into one record per CDR3 protein. The sample yields fewer than 950,000 distinct CDR3 sequences, about 53% seen once. The sequenced sample consisted of blood. These receptors all stem from a man older than 75 in good health. CDR3s include the opening cysteine and the closing phenylalanine or tryptophan. Not every row has a clone size; where given, it reads once, few, many or a size class.

clone_size v_call cdr3_aa
. TRBV12-3/TRBV12-4 CASSTRGGGEQYF
. TRBV12-3/TRBV12-4 CASRTGTGGAFFSPNTEAFF
. TRBV5-1 CASSRRVGDRQAYNEQFF
. TRBV6-4 CAGSVTSGADTQYF
. TRBV13 CASSPQGDYEQYF
. TRBV20-1 CSASPRQGYQPQHF
many TRBV24-1 CATFSGNTGELFF
. TRBV7-9 CASSFTRRSTDAQYF
few TRBV10-3 CAISGDGPSEQFF
. TRBV12-3/TRBV12-4 CASREDPASYTEQFF
. TRBV28 CASTFSGGANVLTF
. TRBV5-1 CASSLVASGSGNEQFF
. TRBV5-1 CASSPTGVEEKLFF
few TRBV2 CASSTPGQVTYEQYF
few TRBV4-2 CASSQELTSGEYEQYF
few TRBV6-5 CASRSHENPYSYTF